What follows describes a single T cell receptor beta chain. Its specific antigen is unknown. Per-base quality was not reported, and no clone a single base away is much larger than it. This sample stems from a study of cytotoxic CD8 clonotypes in ibrutinib-treated CLL (dated by TCRdb to the early 2020s). In terms of the full investigation: In this cohort, about 16 patients were treatment-naive and approximately ten were relapsed/refractory, while around 18 had unmutated IGHV. Responses were partial in roughly 24 patients and complete in 2; after median approximately 5.5 years follow-up, about 14 stayed in remission and some twelve progressed. Response samples were obtained after a median of approximately 12 months of treatment, with a range of about 6 to 36 months. An average of about 250,000 productive templates and approximately 90,000 productive rearrangements was obtained per sample. Longitudinal samples were available for about 30% of the roughly 86 trial participants. Cryopreserved peripheral blood mononuclear cells were collected at three points: before therapy, at response, and at either sustained remission or disease progression. Every remission and progressive disease sample was obtained while ibrutinib was still being received by the patients. Here is what the overall study found, with its caveats: Public clonotypes were rare and either shrank or stayed stable during treatment, and the rise in clonality at ibrutinib response reflected expansion of private clonotypes. Lymph node repertoires were not examined, and the timing of sampling was not matched between patients in sustained remission and those whose disease progressed. At baseline, clonality was higher than in age-matched healthy donors and showed a strong correlation with circulating CD8+ T-cell counts. Clonality rose at ibrutinib response, remained stable during sustained remission, and dropped back toward baseline at progression.

Its CDR3 holds 11 amino acids, cysteine through phenylalanine. The read is trimmed to its CDR3 DNA, 33 bases read in frame from base 1. CDR1 SGHRS and CDR2 YFSETQ are derived from the germline V gene. V is reduced by 0 bases and J by 8 bases, leaving a spacing of 5 bases between them. The time point label here, explained by the study, means: about eleven months on ibrutinib. Approximately 2 micrograms of genomic DNA were extracted from cryopreserved PBMCs for TCR beta library preparation. High-throughput TCR beta sequencing was performed on longitudinal blood samples from CLL patients receiving ibrutinib monotherapy. The patients took part in an open-label, single-center phase 2 trial of ibrutinib monotherapy. A MiSeq instrument was used for deep resolution sequencing, which targeted depths ranging from 1 in 1 million up to 1 in 200,000 T cells, with coverage averaging 10x for each clonotype. TCR beta libraries were generated with the immunoSEQ hsTCRB Kit. For the original study's pipeline: ImmunoSEQ Data Assistant and ImmunoSEQ Analyzer were used for data analysis, and V, D and J genes were assigned according to IMGT definitions. Clonality, which ranges from 0 to 1, was calculated by subtracting the normalized Shannon entropy of productive rearrangement frequencies from one. Only overrepresented clonotypes making up at least 0.05% of each patient's repertoire were included in the public clonotype analysis. Around 12 age-matched healthy donor repertoires from immuneACCESS were used as controls for clonality. This is the immuneACCESS table as TCRdb keeps it, with only in-frame sequences that have V and J called. A part of the clones is gone; compared with another copy, unresolved V genes explain less than half, and the rest is unexplained. That table furnishes V, J and clone size, whereas the DNA furnished D and trimming. This sample lists more than 110,000 clones; more than 85% were detected once. The ten largest clones represent 10% to 14% of the sample.

This TCR was sampled from a human donor with chronic lymphocytic leukemia. Sequencing was performed on PBMCs, taken after 12 months of ibrutinib treatment. The sequence is built from TRBV5-1 and TRBJ1-2; the D gene remains uncertain. The CDR3 here reads CASSLEGGYTF. The nucleotides are TGCGCCAGCAGCTTGGAGGGCGGCTACACCTTC.